The present T cell receptor beta chain was sequenced within a study of cytomegalovirus exposure and HLA in healthy donors. The wider study: HLA-typed donors were the source of 86 million or so unique TCRs held in an early data release.

Study-wide points: The authors judged a highly shared variant cluster likely a sequencing artifact.

V was cut by 4 bases and J by 3 bases, with 14 bases left in between. This CDR3 spans 14 amino acids. CDR1 SGHRS and CDR2 YFSETQ come from the germline V gene. Concerning this clone itself: Its antigen is unidentified.

The PCR made use of 60 Vbeta and 13 Jbeta primers. Method: immunoSEQ multiplex PCR; TCRdb's copy keeps in-frame clones and lacks some. In total, the table holds approximately 140,000 clones. V is TRBV5-1 and J is TRBJ2-7, with D possibly matching TRBD1 (6 bases). The sequence was collected from a woman aged 45-60 years in good health and CMV-seronegative. The sequenced sample consisted of PBMCs. Here the CDR3 DNA reads TGCGCCAGCAGCCGCGGCGGACAGATCTACGAGCAGTACTTC. As protein: CASSRGGQIYEQYF.